What follows are 21 T cell receptor beta chains derived from one specimen sequenced in a study of T-cell memory formation after mild COVID-19. One entry per CDR3 protein, called by TCRdb with MiXCR from the 5' RACE reads. The profile shows 110,000 to 150,000 distinct CDR3 sequences, more than 13% of them singletons. The sample taken for sequencing was PBMCs or a T cell subset sorted from them (not recorded which). Source of these receptors: an adult woman who had mild COVID-19 (a few samples of this study predate the infection). Cell type and time point are not known.

This clonotype was counted only a few times. The chain recombines TRBV7-6 with TRBJ2-7; 8 positions match TRBD1. Germline values: CDR1 SGHVS, CDR2 FNYEAQ. This CDR3 spans 16 amino acids. V lost 0 bases and J lost 3; bases outside the gene matches: 7. The CDR3 DNA reads TGTGCCAGCAGCTTAGCGGTGACAGGGGATTTCTACGAGCAGTACTTC. This gives the protein CASSLAVTGDFYEQYF.

This clonotype was recorded a few times. The chain carries TRBV4-3 and TRBJ1-2; D may be TRBD1 (5 bases). Germline assignment: CDR1 LGHNA and CDR2 YSLEER. There are 16 residues in the CDR3. V dropped 0 bases and J dropped 3 bases, with 14 bases sitting between them. CDR3 residues: CASSQEGLGGDYGYTF. CDR3 nucleotides: TGCGCCAGCAGCCAAGAGGGACTCGGCGGGGACTATGGCTACACCTTC.

Only a few counts were recorded for this clonotype. The J gene is TRBJ1-2, the V gene TRBV29-1, with a weak D call TRBD1 (5 bases). The CDR3 sequence is 14 residues long. Trimming removed 0 bases at V and 3 bases at J, with 11 bases between. Germline values: CDR1 SQVTM, CDR2 ANQGSEA. In nucleotides, the CDR3 is TGCAGCGTTGAAGATCAGGGCGCGGACTATGGCTACACCTTC. It translates to CSVEDQGADYGYTF. Drawing the rest from reference TRBV29-1 and TRBJ1-2, the complete variable domain is SAVISQKPSRDICQRGTSLTIQCQVDSQVTMMFWYRQQPGQSLTLIATANQGSEATYESGFVIDKFPISRPNLTFSTLTVSNMSPEDSSIYLCSVEDQGADYGYTFGSGTRLTVV.

The V gene is TRBV5-1, the J gene TRBJ2-3, with 7 bases that match TRBD1. Per germline, CDR1 SGHRS and CDR2 YFSETQ. The CDR3 loop spans 17 amino acids. With 3 bases clipped from V and 2 bases from J, the junction kept 12 bases outside the gene matches. The CDR3: CASSSPKGQLNTDTQYF. The DNA for the CDR3 is TGCGCCAGCAGCTCTCCCAAGGGACAGCTAAACACAGATACGCAGTATTTT.

This clonotype was seen repeatedly, ten times or more. This rearrangement joins TRBV7-6 to TRBJ2-7, with TRBD1 identical over 9 bases. CDR3 length equals 14 residues. V lost 5 bases, J lost 6 bases, and 8 bases stayed unmatched. In germline, CDR1 is SGHVS, CDR2 FNYEAQ. Written as DNA, the CDR3 is TGTGCCAGCAGCCCGTCCGGGACAGGGATCGAGCAGTACTTC. It encodes CASSPSGTGIEQYF. The full variable domain, in which reference TRBV7-6 and TRBJ2-7 provide the parts outside the CDR3, is GAGVSQSPRYKVTKRGQDVALRCDPISGHVSLYWYRQALGQGPEFLTYFNYEAQQDKSGLPNDRFSAERPEGSISTLTIQRTEQRDSAMYRCASSPSGTGIEQYFGPGTRLTVT.

This clonotype has a handful of counts. The chain joins TRBV7-3 to TRBJ2-5; D ambiguous. Germline V gene sequence: CDR1 SGHTA, CDR2 FQGTGA. V lost 1 base and J 4 bases, leaving 7 bases between the germline ends. CDR3 length: 13 amino acids. In nucleotides, the CDR3 is TGTGCCAGCAGCTTAAACCCCCTAGAGACCCAGTACTTC. This gives the protein CASSLNPLETQYF.

The table lists this clonotype with a few counts. V is TRBV7-9 and J is TRBJ2-7; D gene uncertain. Germline V CDR1 and CDR2: SEHNR, FQNEAQ (reference sequence). The CDR3 has 12 amino acids. Between the trimmed V and J ends, which lost 4 bases and 7 bases, there was a span of 11 bases. Here the CDR3 reads CASSSTPEEQYF. CDR3 nucleotide sequence: TGTGCCAGCAGCTCGACCCCGGAGGAGCAGTACTTC.

This clonotype was observed a few times. The rearrangement joins TRBV15 to TRBJ2-1; 8 bases are shared with TRBD2. Germline CDR1 is LNHNV and CDR2 is YYDKDF (reference sequence). V lost 5 bases and J lost 0; bases outside the gene matches: 6. This CDR3 has 16 residues. CDR3 bases: TGTGCCACCAGCCTTGCGGGAGGACCCTCCTACAATGAGCAGTTCTTC. It encodes CATSLAGGPSYNEQFF.

The chain joins TRBV20-1 to TRBJ2-1, with D possibly called TRBD1 or TRBD2 (5 bases each). Per the germline V gene, CDR1 is DFQATT and CDR2 is SNEGSKA (reference sequence). The CDR3 loop spans 20 amino acids. V shed 3 bases and J shed 3 bases, with 30 bases lying between them. The CDR3 region has the DNA TGCAGTGCTAGCGGCTCCGTTGAAGGGACCGCGACAAGGGTCTACAATGAGCAGTTCTTC. It is translated as CSASGSVEGTATRVYNEQFF.

This clonotype appeared a few times. CDR3 sequence (DNA): TGTGCCAGCAGCGCACCGGGACAGGGCACAGATACGCAGTATTTT. As protein: CASSAPGQGTDTQYF. V usage is TRBV9 and J usage is TRBJ2-3; 8 bases map to TRBD1. This CDR3 comprises 15 residues. Unmatched junction bases numbered 4, after V lost 3 bases and J lost 1 base. CDR1 is SGDLS, CDR2 YYNGEE, per germline.

This clonotype has a handful of counts. V is TRBV12-3 or TRBV12-4 and J is TRBJ1-2; D gene uncertain. The CDR3 contains 13 residues. V dropped 10 bases and J dropped 8 bases, with 20 bases sitting between them. CDR3 sequence reads: CATMTDGNAGYTF. The CDR3 nucleotides are TGTGCCACTATGACGGACGGAAACGCGGGCTACACCTTC.

This clonotype was seen a few times. The rearrangement uses TRBV5-1 and TRBJ2-3; D might be TRBD1 or TRBD2, each matching 5 bases. This CDR3 is 17 amino acids long. Germline values: CDR1 SGHRS, CDR2 YFSETQ. Trimming stripped 0 bases from V and 2 bases from J, with 16 bases between. The CDR3 region is CASSLAVSGTVTDTQYF. CDR3 DNA sequence: TGCGCCAGCAGCTTGGCGGTGTCCGGGACGGTCACAGATACGCAGTATTTT.

V usage is TRBV12-3 or TRBV12-4 and J usage is TRBJ1-4, with D unresolved. The V end was cut by 4 bases, the J end by 6 bases, with 15 bases between. The CDR3 has 15 residues. CDR3 sequence: CASSSTEDMYEKLFF. In DNA, the CDR3 is TGTGCCAGCAGTTCAACGGAAGATATGTATGAAAAACTGTTTTTT.

This rearrangement joins TRBV12-3 or TRBV12-4 to TRBJ2-2, with D perhaps given as TRBD1 or TRBD2 (5 bases each). The V end lost 6 bases, the J end lost 7 bases, and 18 bases lay between the germline ends. The CDR3 totals 15 residues. CDR3 coding DNA: TGTGCCAGCAGCCCTGCTGGGGGTAAGGACGGGGAGCTGTTTTTT. Its protein is CASSPAGGKDGELFF.

This clonotype was counted a few times. This chain connects TRBV12-3 or TRBV12-4 to TRBJ2-7, with 10 bases identical to TRBD1. This CDR3 contains 15 residues. V gave up 5 bases and J gave up 4 bases; unmatched junction bases: 8. For the CDR3, the DNA is TGTGCCAGCAGTCCCTGGACAGGGGGAATGTACGAGCAGTACTTC. It codes for CASSPWTGGMYEQYF.

There are a few counts of this clonotype. The chain combines TRBV20-1 with TRBJ2-1; a weak D match, TRBD2 (5 bases). Trimming cost V 3 bases and J 1 base, with 7 bases left between them. Germline CDR1 is DFQATT and CDR2 is SNEGSKA (reference sequence). This CDR3 has 13 residues. CDR3 sequence reads: CSARGESYNEQFF. CDR3 nucleotides: TGCAGTGCTAGGGGAGAATCCTACAATGAGCAGTTCTTC.

There are a few counts of this clonotype. The chain uses TRBV12-3 or TRBV12-4 and TRBJ2-5, with TRBD2 as a possible D gene (6 bases). With 3 bases removed from V and 2 bases from J, the gap between germline ends came to 16 bases. CDR3 length: 16 residues. DNA of the CDR3: TGTGCCAGCAGTTTGAAGGTGTGGGCGGGGCAAGAGACCCAGTACTTC. Its protein is CASSLKVWAGQETQYF.

This sequence joins TRBV6-6 and TRBJ1-2; TRBD1 matches 7 bases. The J segment lost 4 bases and the V segment lost 4 bases, leaving 12 bases of the junction unmatched. The germline CDR1 and CDR2 sequences are MNHNY and SVGAGI (reference sequence). The CDR3 totals 16 residues. Here the CDR3 DNA reads TGTGCCAGCAGTTCGGAGGACAGGTGGGGCCTCTATGGCTACACCTTC. Translation gives CASSSEDRWGLYGYTF.

This clonotype was seen only a few times. The rearrangement uses TRBV7-3 and TRBJ2-3; possible D gene TRBD2, 5 bases. V was cut by 5 bases and J by 6 bases, with 18 bases left in between. The germline V gene encodes CDR1 SGHTA and CDR2 FQGTGA. The CDR3 spans 15 residues. CDR3 in amino acids: CASSPNLGGWDTQYF. For the CDR3, the DNA is TGTGCCAGCAGCCCTAACCTCGGCGGGTGGGATACGCAGTATTTT.

This clonotype was counted a few times. The gene calls are TRBV15 and TRBJ2-1; D is uncertain. Germline V gene lookup returns CDR1 LNHNV and CDR2 YYDKDF (reference sequence). This CDR3 has 14 residues. The V and J ends lost 5 bases and 2 bases respectively, with 10 bases between them. For the CDR3, the DNA is TGTGCCACCAGCGAGGACGGCACCTACAATGAGCAGTTCTTC. This encodes CATSEDGTYNEQFF.

This clonotype was detected ten times or more. This rearrangement joins TRBV5-1 to TRBJ1-1; weak D call: TRBD1 (5 bases). This CDR3 has 15 amino acids. Germline values: CDR1 SGHRS, CDR2 YFSETQ. The V end lost 0 bases, the J end lost 4 bases, and 13 bases lay between the germline ends. The CDR3 here is CASSLGGDGGTEAFF. In DNA, the CDR3 is TGCGCCAGCAGCTTGGGCGGGGACGGGGGCACTGAAGCTTTCTTT.